A single sample gave rise to the 5 T cell receptor beta chains below, sequenced in a study of OX40 agonist ivuxolimab in advanced cancers. Clones were read by immunoSEQ multiplex PCR, and TCRdb kept only the in-frame ones, dropping some. The table includes some 100,000 clones, roughly nine tenths detected once. The input for sequencing was CD4+ or CD8+ T cells sorted from blood, taken in a trial of the OX40 agonist ivuxolimab. The receptors originated from an adult with an advanced solid tumor such as melanoma, head and neck, liver or kidney cancer.

This sequence joins TRBV2 and TRBJ2-7; perhaps D is TRBD1 or TRBD2 (5 bases each). Germline V lookup: CDR1 SNHLY, CDR2 FYNNEI. V dropped 6 bases and J dropped 4 bases, with 16 bases sitting between them. This CDR3 region has 14 residues. CDR3 nucleotide sequence: TGTGCCAGCAGCGCCTTGGGGGTTGCGTACGAGCAGTACTTC. Its translation: CASSALGVAYEQYF. Using reference TRBV2 and TRBJ2-7 for the parts outside the CDR3, the full variable domain is EPEVTQTPSHQVTQMGQEVILRCVPISNHLYFYWYRQILGQKVEFLVSFYNNEISEKSEIFDDQFSVERPDGSNFTLKIRSTKLEDSAMYFCASSALGVAYEQYFGPGTRLTVT.

CDR3 coding DNA: TGTGCCAGTAGTATGCGGAACAGGGATGAGCAGTTCTTC. It encodes CASSMRNRDEQFF. The chain couples TRBV19 to TRBJ2-1; D is possibly TRBD1 (6 bases). From germline, CDR1 is LNHDA and CDR2 SQIVND (reference sequence). Trimming stripped 3 bases from V and 8 bases from J, with 11 bases between. The CDR3 sequence is 13 residues long.

The DNA of the CDR3 is TGTGCCAGCTCACCCCTAACAAGGGACACTGAAGCTTTCTTT. Its translation: CASSPLTRDTEAFF. The chain links TRBV18 to TRBJ1-1; D gene uncertain. The CDR3 runs to 14 residues. Germline CDR1 reads KGHSH; CDR2 reads LQKENI. V was shortened by 3 bases and J by 3 bases, with 11 bases between the two germline ends.

This chain connects TRBV5-6 to TRBJ2-1, with D unclear. V lost 2 bases and J lost 15, with 15 bases in between. Germline V gene sequence: CDR1 SGHDT, CDR2 YYEEEE. CDR3 length equals 12 residues. CDR3 in DNA: TGTGCCAGCAGCTTTCGAGGCGGTAATACGTTCTTC. Translating gives CASSFRGGNTFF.

The J gene is TRBJ1-1, the V gene TRBV12-5; possible D gene TRBD1, 6 bases. The CDR3 has 17 residues. V gave up 0 bases and J gave up 5 bases, with 19 bases separating them. CDR1 and CDR2 (germline): LGHNT, FRNRAP. The CDR3 nucleotides are TGTGCTAGTGGTTTGGTTTTGGGCAGGGGAGGAGAAACTGAAGCTTTCTTT. It encodes CASGLVLGRGGETEAFF.